This paragraph reports one T cell receptor (beta chain). Its specificity is not known. The data stem from a study of T-cell memory formation after mild COVID-19. Study-wide background: The TCR clusters were mostly specific to one donor. Regarding the study as a whole: Later expanders leaned toward CD4+, whereas clones contracting from day 15 to 85 were balanced CD4/CD8. Shrinking CD4+ clones resided mostly in CM and EM, and CD8+ ones in EMRA. Specificity for SARS-CoV-2 was not confirmed among the second-wave clones peaking on day 37.

One entry per CDR3 protein, called by TCRdb with MiXCR from the 5' RACE reads. The table has 250,000 to 300,000 distinct CDR3 sequences, roughly 17% seen once. Germline values: CDR1 MNHNS, CDR2 SASEGT. Trimming cost V 6 bases and J 2 bases, with 11 bases left between them. This CDR3 is 13 amino acids long. The clonotype was recovered from a man younger than 35 who had mild COVID-19 (a few samples of this study predate the infection). Cell type and time point are not known. This rearrangement joins TRBV6-1 to TRBJ2-7; D uncertain. What was sequenced was PBMCs or a T cell subset sorted from them (not recorded which). CDR3: CASRGDPTYEQYV. DNA for the CDR3: TGTGCCAGCAGGGGTGACCCCACCTACGAGCAGTACGTC.